Listed here are 14 T cell receptor beta chains from one sample, sequenced in a study of CD8 T cells in ankylosing spondylitis. TCRdb fed the 5' RACE reads into MiXCR, producing one record per CDR3 protein. The sample contains a few hundred thousand distinct CDR3 sequences, approximately 12% of which appear only once. The sample comprised blood, either unsorted or a sorted T cell fraction (not recorded which). Receptors were obtained from a male donor with ankylosing spondylitis or in good health (not recorded which).

This clonotype was recorded many times. The rearrangement joins TRBV19 to TRBJ2-3; the match to TRBD2 covers 9 bases. V gave up 8 bases and J gave up 10 bases; unmatched junction bases: 10. CDR1 is LNHDA and CDR2 is SQIVND in the germline V gene (reference sequence). This CDR3 has 13 residues. CDR3 nucleotide sequence: TGTGCCAGTGGAAGGACTAGCGAGTTCGCGCAGTATTTT. This gives the protein CASGRTSEFAQYF. The whole variable domain, remainder taken from reference TRBV19 and TRBJ2-3, is DGGITQSPKYLFRKEGQNVTLSCEQNLNHDAMYWYRQDPGQGLRLIYYSQIVNDFQKGDIAEGYSVSREKKESFPLTVTSAQKNPTAFYLCASGRTSEFAQYFGPGTRLTVL.

As to this clonotype: Its ends do not fully match the called genes, so a read error is possible. In DNA, the CDR3 is TGTACCAGCTCACTAACTAGCGGGATGAGCACAGATACGCAGTATTTT. Its translation: CTSSLTSGMSTDTQYF. The chain couples TRBV18 to TRBJ2-3; 10 positions match TRBD2. The germline CDR1 and CDR2 sequences are KGHSH and LQKENI. This CDR3 contains 16 residues.

This clonotype was counted ten times or more. This chain uses TRBV6-1 with TRBJ2-1; either TRBD1 or TRBD2 may fit D (5 bases each). Trimming pared 8 bases from V and 2 bases from J, leaving 13 bases between. Germline V gives CDR1 MNHNS, CDR2 SASEGT. This CDR3 region has 14 residues. CDR3 DNA sequence: TGTGCCAGCTCCAGAGGGGAAACCTACAATGAGCAGTTCTTC. This encodes CASSRGETYNEQFF.

This clonotype was seen many times. A much bigger clone sits one base away, suggesting this may be a read error. J is TRBJ2-3 and V is TRBV6-4; 9 nucleotides match TRBD2. Germline trimming cut 2 bases from V and 0 bases from J; bases unmatched to any gene: 0. The CDR3 has 15 residues. Germline V gene data show CDR1 as MRHNA and CDR2 as SNTAGT. The CDR3 is CASSDGTSSTDTQYF. The CDR3 bases are TGTGCCAGCAGTGACGGGACTAGCAGCACAGATACGCAGTATTTT.

The sample holds many counts of this clonotype. The rearrangement links TRBV7-3 to TRBJ2-3; 10 positions agree with TRBD2. The germline gives CDR1 SGHTA, CDR2 FQGTGA. V lost 5 bases, J lost 5 bases, and 7 bases stayed unmatched. The CDR3 is made up of 15 amino acids. CDR3 DNA: TGTGCCAGCAGCCTAGGCACTAGCGGGATAGATACGCAGTATTTT. This encodes CASSLGTSGIDTQYF. Variable domain in full (rest from reference TRBV7-3 and TRBJ2-3): GAGVSQTPSNKVTEKGKYVELRCDPISGHTALYWYRQSLGQGPEFLIYFQGTGAADDSGLPNDRFFAVRPEGSVSTLKIQRTERGDSAVYLCASSLGTSGIDTQYFGPGTRLTVL.

There are many counts of this clonotype. The chain links TRBV7-8 to TRBJ2-3, with D uncertain. CDR3 length: 14 residues. V shed 5 bases and J shed 4 bases, with 13 bases lying between them. In germline, CDR1 is SGHVS, CDR2 FQNEAQ. CDR3 sequence: CASSPPFGPDTQYF. As DNA, the CDR3 is TGTGCCAGCAGCCCCCCCTTCGGACCAGATACGCAGTATTTT.

This clonotype was seen repeatedly, ten times or more. The CDR3 reads CASSAGVGSNTEAFF. CDR3 in DNA: TGTGCCAGCAGTGCAGGGGTAGGATCGAACACTGAAGCTTTCTTT. V and J are TRBV28 and TRBJ1-1; possible D gene TRBD1, 6 bases. V was clipped by 5 bases and J by 1 base, with 14 bases between them. The CDR3 runs to 15 residues. Germline V CDR1 and CDR2: MDHEN, SYDVKM.

This clonotype was seen a handful of times. The rearrangement uses TRBV2 and TRBJ1-5, with a tentative D call TRBD1 (6 bases). The CDR3 sequence is 14 residues long. Trimming cost V 1 base and J 5 bases, with 9 bases left between them. Germline assignment: CDR1 SNHLY and CDR2 FYNNEI. The CDR3 nucleotides read TGTGCCAGCAGTGAAGGGACAGACTATCAGCCCCAGCATTTT. It translates to CASSEGTDYQPQHF. The full variable domain, with the rest looked up from reference TRBV2 and TRBJ1-5, is EPEVTQTPSHQVTQMGQEVILRCVPISNHLYFYWYRQILGQKVEFLVSFYNNEISEKSEIFDDQFSVERPDGSNFTLKIRSTKLEDSAMYFCASSEGTDYQPQHFGDGTRLSIL.

In this sample, this clonotype turned up a few times. This chain uses TRBV7-8 with TRBJ1-2, with D perhaps matching TRBD1 (5 bases). The CDR3 consists of 14 residues. V dropped 1 base and J dropped 9 bases, with 15 bases sitting between them. Germline CDR1 reads SGHVS; CDR2 reads FQNEAQ. The CDR3 spells CASSLVSGTPSYTF. DNA of the CDR3: TGTGCCAGCAGCTTAGTATCAGGGACCCCGAGCTACACCTTC.

This clonotype was seen ten or more times. CDR3 region: CATARWGSGNTIYF. In DNA, the CDR3 is TGTGCCACCGCTCGGTGGGGATCTGGAAACACCATATATTTT. The V gene is TRBV15, the J gene TRBJ1-3, with D uncertain. Germline CDR1 LNHNV, CDR2 YYDKDF (reference sequence). This CDR3 is 14 amino acids long. Trimming took off 8 bases at V and 1 base at J, with 12 bases between the two ends.

This clonotype was detected many times. The chain links TRBV5-1 to TRBJ1-5, with D unclear. V was cut by 0 bases and J by 6 bases, with 22 bases left in between. Germline CDR1 is SGHRS and CDR2 is YFSETQ. This CDR3 region has 18 residues. The CDR3 sequence is CASSLEGSDGTGSQPQHF. The CDR3 DNA reads TGCGCCAGCAGCTTGGAAGGTTCGGACGGAACGGGGAGTCAGCCCCAGCATTTT.

Many counts were recorded for this clonotype. This chain uses TRBV20-1 with TRBJ1-2; no firm D call. The CDR3 consists of 13 residues. Deletions cut 1 base from V and 5 bases from J, with 11 bases between. Germline values: CDR1 DFQATT, CDR2 SNEGSKA (reference sequence). The CDR3 region has the DNA TGCAGTGCTAGAGGACCGGGATTATATGGCTACACCTTC. It codes for CSARGPGLYGYTF.

This clonotype was observed many times. The chain joins TRBV7-7 to TRBJ2-2; no firm D call. This CDR3 is 16 amino acids long. Germline-derived CDR1 and CDR2 are SSHAT and FNYEAQ (reference sequence). V gave up 5 bases and J gave up 5 bases, with 18 bases separating them. CDR3 in amino acids: CASSKWARPETGELFF. The CDR3 DNA reads TGTGCCAGCAGCAAGTGGGCCAGACCCGAAACCGGGGAGCTGTTTTTT. Drawing the rest from reference TRBV7-7 and TRBJ2-2, the complete variable domain is GAGVSQSPRYKVTKRGQDVTLRCDPISSHATLYWYQQALGQGPEFLTYFNYEAQPDKSGLPSDRFSAERPEGSISTLTIQRTEQRDSAMYRCASSKWARPETGELFFGEGSRLTVL.

At least ten counts were recorded for this clonotype. The rearrangement joins TRBV20-1 to TRBJ1-2; no definite D call. The CDR3 length is 13 residues. With 6 bases removed from V and 3 bases from J, the gap between germline ends came to 14 bases. Germline assignment: CDR1 DFQATT and CDR2 SNEGSKA (reference sequence). CDR3 region: CSAVLGYDYGYTF. CDR3 coding DNA: TGCAGTGCGGTTCTGGGTTACGACTATGGCTACACCTTC.